This entry features one T cell receptor (beta chain) sequence. Germline trimming cut 0 bases from V and 0 bases from J; bases unmatched to any gene: 5. CDR3 size: 17 residues. Germline lookup yields CDR1 SGHRS and CDR2 YFSETQ. The source of the sample is a study of blood T cell repertoires in COVID-19. Repertoires were generated with immunoSEQ multiplex PCR, while TCRdb's copy carries only in-frame clones and drops some. The repertoire holds some 60,000 clones, with about nine tenths as singletons. This clonotype originated in a man aged 35-49 years with acute or convalescent COVID-19. V gene TRBV5-1 combines with J gene TRBJ2-2, with 7 bases matching TRBD2. The sample comprised peripheral blood. The CDR3 here is CASSLVLREPNTGELFF. CDR3 DNA: TGCGCCAGCAGCTTGGTGCTGCGGGAGCCGAACACCGGGGAGCTGTTTTTT.